The 30 T cell receptor beta chains given below trace back to one sample, sequenced in a study of shared clonotypes between healthy human individuals. Assay used: immunoSEQ multiplex PCR; TCRdb lists only in-frame clones, some missing. The profile shows over a million clones, roughly 96% of them singletons. The sequencing sample was made of naive CD4+ T cells sorted from blood. Subset given: CD45RA+ positively selected. These receptors originate from a man younger than 40 in good health.

This clone has just one count. The chain combines TRBV11-2 with TRBJ2-7; maybe TRBD2 (5 bases). The germline gives CDR1 SGHAT, CDR2 FQNNGV. V was shortened by 1 base and J by 6 bases, with 16 bases between the two germline ends. This CDR3 contains 15 residues. CDR3 in amino acids: CASSLARVSSGEQYF. As DNA, the CDR3 is TGTGCCAGCAGCTTAGCGAGGGTCTCTTCGGGCGAGCAGTACTTC.

This chain uses TRBV5-6 with TRBJ1-1; the D gene is possibly TRBD1 (6 bases). Trimming removed 7 bases at V and 0 bases at J, with 19 bases between. CDR3 length: 16 residues. Germline assignment: CDR1 SGHDT and CDR2 YYEEEE. The CDR3 sequence is CASGLGTGTMNTEAFF. In DNA form, the CDR3 reads TGTGCCAGCGGACTCGGCACAGGGACTATGAACACTGAAGCTTTCTTT.

This sequence joins TRBV5-4 and TRBJ2-5; the D is unclear. The germline gives CDR1 SGHNT, CDR2 YYREEE (reference sequence). Trimming left V 1 base short and J 5 bases short, with 9 bases between. This CDR3 spans 13 amino acids. CDR3 DNA: TGTGCCAGCAGCTTGAGGCGGAGTGAGACCCAGTACTTC. Its protein is CASSLRRSETQYF. Supplemented by reference TRBV5-4 and TRBJ2-5, the full variable domain reads ETGVTQSPTHLIKTRGQQVTLRCSSQSGHNTVSWYQQALGQGPQFIFQYYREEENGRGNFPPRFSGLQFPNYSSELNVNALELDDSALYLCASSLRRSETQYFGPGTRLLVL.

The chain employs TRBV9 and TRBJ2-6; TRBD1 is a possible D gene (6 bases). V lost 0 bases and J 1 base, leaving 14 bases between the germline ends. Per germline, CDR1 SGDLS and CDR2 YYNGEE. The CDR3 sequence is 18 residues long. CDR3 DNA sequence: TGTGCCAGCAGCGTAGTGGGCGCAGGGGTGTCTGGGGCCAACGTCCTGACTTTC. Its protein product is CASSVVGAGVSGANVLTF.

J is TRBJ1-5 and V is TRBV19, with no clear D. CDR3 length: 15 residues. Trimming removed 4 bases from V and 0 bases from J, with 10 bases in between. CDR1 and CDR2 (germline): LNHDA, SQIVND (reference sequence). The DNA for the CDR3 is TGTGCCAGTAGTACTCGGAGCCATAGCAATCAGCCCCAGCATTTT. It codes for CASSTRSHSNQPQHF.

V usage is TRBV7-9 and J usage is TRBJ1-2; maybe TRBD1 (5 bases). The CDR3 is 14 amino acids. Germline values: CDR1 SEHNR, CDR2 FQNEAQ (reference sequence). The V end lost 4 bases, the J end lost 4 bases, and 13 bases lay between the germline ends. Written as DNA, the CDR3 is TGTGCCAGCAGCTGGGTGCAGGGAGCCTATGGCTACACCTTC. Amino acid sequence: CASSWVQGAYGYTF.

The chain is built from TRBV6-4 and TRBJ2-7, with D possibly being TRBD2 (5 bases). This CDR3 is built from 18 residues. The germline V and J ends were trimmed by 0 bases and 2 bases, with 20 bases remaining between them. In germline, CDR1 is MRHNA, CDR2 SNTAGT. CDR3 in DNA: TGTGCCAGCAGTGACTCATGCCCCGGACTCCTTAGGACCTACGAGCAGTACTTC. This sequence encodes CASSDSCPGLLRTYEQYF.

The J gene is TRBJ1-4, the V gene TRBV10-3; 7 positions match TRBD1. Germline CDR1 and CDR2: ENHRY and SYGVKD. The CDR3 length is 14 residues. Trimming took 5 bases from V and 2 from J; bases not matched to a gene: 2. CDR3 DNA sequence: TGTGCCATCAGTACACAGGGGACTAATGAAAAACTGTTTTTT. As protein: CAISTQGTNEKLFF.

This rearrangement joins TRBV28 to TRBJ2-4, with D perhaps TRBD2 (7 bases). Between the trimmed V and J ends, which lost 3 bases and 2 bases, there was a span of 14 bases. The CDR3 is made up of 16 amino acids. Germline CDR1 reads MDHEN; CDR2 reads SYDVKM. The CDR3 coding sequence is TGTGCCAGCAGTTTCTGGGGGGGCGAGTCCAAAAACATTCAGTACTTC. It encodes CASSFWGGESKNIQYF.

V is TRBV7-9 and J is TRBJ2-3, with D possibly TRBD2 on 6 matching bases. The germline gives CDR1 SEHNR, CDR2 FQNEAQ (reference sequence). The CDR3 length is 14 residues. Trimming stripped 2 bases from V and 2 bases from J, with 8 bases between. The CDR3 sequence is CASSLSGYTDTQYF. The CDR3 bases are TGTGCCAGCAGCTTAAGCGGGTACACAGATACGCAGTATTTT.

This clone was seen a handful of times. Being one base from a much bigger clone, this may be a read error. The rearrangement joins TRBV5-1 to TRBJ2-5; D gene ambiguous. This CDR3 has 11 amino acids. Trimming cost V 3 bases and J 3 bases, with 3 bases left between them. CDR1 and CDR2 from the germline V gene are SGHRS and YFSETQ. The CDR3 bases are TGCGCCAGCAGCTGGGAAGAGACCCAGTACTTC. Translation: CASSWEETQYF.

V is TRBV28 and J is TRBJ2-5; 7 bases agree with TRBD2. Germline loops: CDR1 MDHEN, CDR2 SYDVKM. This CDR3 spans 14 amino acids. V lost 7 bases, J lost 7 bases, and 12 bases stayed unmatched. CDR3 region: CASMGGTYSRTQYF. As DNA, the CDR3 is TGTGCCAGCATGGGAGGGACCTATAGTAGGACCCAGTACTTC.

Concerning this clone itself: This sample includes further DNA sequences coding for the same CDR3. This chain uses TRBV9 with TRBJ2-6, with 7 bases lining up with TRBD2. The germline V gene has CDR1 SGDLS and CDR2 YYNGEE. V dropped 7 bases and J dropped 0; count of bases not matched to a gene: 4. This CDR3 comprises 15 residues. The CDR3 nucleotides read TGTGCCAGCGCCCGGGGGGACTCTGGGGCCAACGTCCTGACTTTC. Translation: CASARGDSGANVLTF.

The chain has TRBV12-5 and TRBJ2-5; 7 bases are shared with TRBD1. Germline V gene data show CDR1 as LGHNT and CDR2 as FRNRAP. CDR3 length: 17 residues. V lost 3 bases to trimming and J lost 2 bases; unmatched junction nucleotides: 12. Here the CDR3 reads CASGFRDSLLRQETQYF. As DNA, the CDR3 is TGTGCTAGTGGTTTTAGGGACAGTCTTCTCCGGCAAGAGACCCAGTACTTC.

The CDR3 loop reads CASSVEGQGSGYTF. As DNA, the CDR3 is TGTGCCAGCAGCGTAGAGGGACAGGGGTCGGGCTACACCTTC. The gene calls are TRBV9 and TRBJ1-2; 10 nucleotides line up with TRBD1. From germline, CDR1 is SGDLS and CDR2 YYNGEE. The V and J ends lost 0 bases and 8 bases, in that order; junction bases with no gene match: 4. This CDR3 has 14 residues.

This chain joins TRBV5-1 and TRBJ2-5, with 10 bases fitting TRBD1. The germline V gene encodes CDR1 SGHRS and CDR2 YFSETQ. The CDR3 is made up of 15 amino acids. Trimming cost V 0 bases and J 5 bases; bases outside gene matches: 4. CDR3 in DNA: TGCGCCAGCAGCTTGGGACAGGGGGCGAGCGAGACCCAGTACTTC. Translated: CASSLGQGASETQYF. The variable domain in full, with the rest retrieved from reference TRBV5-1 and TRBJ2-5, is KAGVTQTPRYLIKTRGQQVTLSCSPISGHRSVSWYQQTPGQGLQFLFEYFSETQRNKGNFPGRFSGRQFSNSRSEMNVSTLELGDSALYLCASSLGQGASETQYFGPGTRLLVL.

This clone was detected only once. The rearrangement links TRBV7-9 to TRBJ1-1, with D possibly matching TRBD1 (5 bases). V dropped 4 bases and J dropped 1 base, with 13 bases sitting between them. The CDR3 is made up of 15 amino acids. The germline V gene has CDR1 SEHNR and CDR2 FQNEAQ (reference sequence). CDR3 coding DNA: TGTGCCAGCAGCTCACTTGGGGGTAAGAACACTGAAGCTTTCTTT. Translating gives CASSSLGGKNTEAFF. Combining the CDR3 with reference TRBV7-9 and TRBJ1-1 gives the whole variable domain DTGVSQNPRHKITKRGQNVTFRCDPISEHNRLYWYRQTLGQGPEFLTYFQNEAQLEKSRLLSDRFSAERPKGSFSTLEIQRTEQGDSAMYLCASSSLGGKNTEAFFGQGTRLTVV.

CDR3 in DNA: TGCGCCAGCAGCGAGGGGCCGAATCGCAATCAGCCCCAGCATTTT. Its protein product is CASSEGPNRNQPQHF. V gene TRBV5-1 combines with J gene TRBJ1-5, with D maybe TRBD1 (5 bases). V lost 4 bases, J lost 2 bases, and 13 bases lay in between. The germline CDR1 and CDR2 sequences are SGHRS and YFSETQ. This CDR3 spans 15 amino acids.

The chain has TRBV7-9 and TRBJ2-2; no reliable D call. The CDR3 totals 13 residues. Between the trimmed V and J ends, which lost 5 bases and 4 bases, there was a span of 8 bases. Germline lookup yields CDR1 SEHNR and CDR2 FQNEAQ (reference sequence). The CDR3 sequence: CASSPRATGELFF. DNA of the CDR3: TGTGCCAGCAGCCCTAGGGCCACCGGGGAGCTGTTTTTT. The full variable domain, rest sourced from reference TRBV7-9 and TRBJ2-2, is DTGVSQNPRHKITKRGQNVTFRCDPISEHNRLYWYRQTLGQGPEFLTYFQNEAQLEKSRLLSDRFSAERPKGSFSTLEIQRTEQGDSAMYLCASSPRATGELFFGEGSRLTVL.

Concerning this clone itself: Germline is not matched at one junction end, which may reflect a read error. The V and J genes are TRBV5-6 and TRBJ1-2; 10 bases are a match to TRBD1. CDR3 size: 11 residues. Germline V lookup: CDR1 SGHDT, CDR2 YYEEEE. This chain's CDR3 is CASSWGTGEDF. The DNA of the CDR3 is TGTGCCAGCAGCTGGGGGACAGGGGAGGACTTC.

The J gene is TRBJ2-5, the V gene TRBV7-9, with D tentatively TRBD2 (5 bases). The CDR3 has 16 residues. Trimming shortened V by 1 base and J by 4 bases, and 16 bases separated the two germline ends. Germline V CDR1 and CDR2: SEHNR, FQNEAQ (reference sequence). CDR3 DNA: TGTGCCAGCAGCTTAGGGCAGCGGTTGCAAGTAGAGACCCAGTACTTC. Translated: CASSLGQRLQVETQYF.

The V gene is TRBV7-2, the J gene TRBJ1-2; D ambiguous. The CDR3 is made up of 14 amino acids. Between the trimmed V and J ends, which lost 1 base and 0 bases, there was a span of 6 bases. From germline, CDR1 is SGHTA and CDR2 FQGNSA. CDR3: CASSLGQTNYGYTF. CDR3 DNA: TGTGCCAGCAGCTTAGGGCAGACTAACTATGGCTACACCTTC.

The chain uses TRBV28 and TRBJ1-5; D is ambiguous. Germline CDR1 MDHEN, CDR2 SYDVKM. The CDR3 has 14 residues. Between the trimmed V and J ends, which lost 5 bases and 7 bases, there was a span of 15 bases. The CDR3: CASSPIYGTQPQHF. Written as DNA, the CDR3 is TGTGCCAGCAGTCCCATATATGGTACGCAGCCCCAGCATTTT.

J is TRBJ2-2 and V is TRBV14, with a possible D match to TRBD1 (7 bases). This CDR3 has 18 amino acids. Germline V gene data show CDR1 as SGHDN and CDR2 as FVKESK. With 3 bases removed from V and 4 bases from J, the gap between germline ends came to 21 bases. The CDR3 sequence: CASSQYPGLPGGTGELFF. The CDR3 nucleotides read TGTGCCAGCAGCCAGTACCCGGGACTCCCAGGGGGCACCGGGGAGCTGTTTTTT.

This clone has just one count. This chain joins TRBV11-2 and TRBJ2-7; D possibly corresponds to TRBD2 (5 bases). This CDR3 region has 12 residues. Trimming cost V 5 bases and J 7 bases, with 12 bases left between them. Germline CDR1 and CDR2: SGHAT and FQNNGV. The CDR3 sequence is CASSALAREQYF. In DNA form, the CDR3 reads TGTGCCAGCAGCGCGCTAGCCCGGGAGCAGTACTTC.

This chain uses TRBV6-1 with TRBJ1-1, with D unclear. V was cut by 4 bases and J by 3 bases, with 9 bases left in between. Germline values: CDR1 MNHNS, CDR2 SASEGT. CDR3 size: 13 residues. The CDR3 DNA sequence: TGTGCCAGCAGTGCTGGGCCGGACACTGAAGCTTTCTTT. It codes for CASSAGPDTEAFF.

This clone was picked up a small number of times. V is TRBV10-3 and J is TRBJ2-4; 8 nucleotides agree with TRBD2. The CDR3 consists of 13 residues. With V trimmed by 6 bases and J by 7 bases, 5 bases remained unmatched. Germline V gene sequence: CDR1 ENHRY, CDR2 SYGVKD. CDR3 residues: CAIRSGSANIQYF. The CDR3 DNA reads TGTGCCATCAGGAGCGGGAGTGCCAACATTCAGTACTTC.

The V gene is TRBV7-9, the J gene TRBJ2-5, with D possibly matching TRBD2 (5 bases). CDR3 length equals 16 residues. CDR1 is SEHNR, CDR2 FQNEAQ, per germline (reference sequence). The V gene lost 5 bases and the J gene lost 1 base, with 17 bases spanning the gap. In DNA form, the CDR3 reads TGTGCCAGCAGCCCGAATATTAGGGCGGGCCAAGAGACCCAGTACTTC. Its protein product is CASSPNIRAGQETQYF.

Remarks on this clone: The sample holds other DNA sequences that translate to the same CDR3. This chain uses TRBV5-1 with TRBJ2-2; 12 bases agree with TRBD2. Germline V lookup: CDR1 SGHRS, CDR2 YFSETQ. J lost 5 bases, V lost 3 bases, and 5 bases had no gene match. The CDR3 has 16 residues. CDR3 DNA: TGCGCCAGCAGCTCTGGACTAGCGGGAAAAACCGGGGAGCTGTTTTTT. Its protein is CASSSGLAGKTGELFF. The full variable domain, with the rest looked up from reference TRBV5-1 and TRBJ2-2, is KAGVTQTPRYLIKTRGQQVTLSCSPISGHRSVSWYQQTPGQGLQFLFEYFSETQRNKGNFPGRFSGRQFSNSRSEMNVSTLELGDSALYLCASSSGLAGKTGELFFGEGSRLTVL.

In DNA, the CDR3 is TGTGCCAGTAGGGGAGGTGGGGATTATAGCAATCAGCCCCAGCATTTT. Its protein is CASRGGGDYSNQPQHF. V and J are TRBV19 and TRBJ1-5; no clear D gene. This CDR3 has 16 residues. CDR1 is LNHDA and CDR2 is SQIVND in the germline V gene (reference sequence). V lost 6 bases to trimming and J lost 0 bases, with 15 bases between them.